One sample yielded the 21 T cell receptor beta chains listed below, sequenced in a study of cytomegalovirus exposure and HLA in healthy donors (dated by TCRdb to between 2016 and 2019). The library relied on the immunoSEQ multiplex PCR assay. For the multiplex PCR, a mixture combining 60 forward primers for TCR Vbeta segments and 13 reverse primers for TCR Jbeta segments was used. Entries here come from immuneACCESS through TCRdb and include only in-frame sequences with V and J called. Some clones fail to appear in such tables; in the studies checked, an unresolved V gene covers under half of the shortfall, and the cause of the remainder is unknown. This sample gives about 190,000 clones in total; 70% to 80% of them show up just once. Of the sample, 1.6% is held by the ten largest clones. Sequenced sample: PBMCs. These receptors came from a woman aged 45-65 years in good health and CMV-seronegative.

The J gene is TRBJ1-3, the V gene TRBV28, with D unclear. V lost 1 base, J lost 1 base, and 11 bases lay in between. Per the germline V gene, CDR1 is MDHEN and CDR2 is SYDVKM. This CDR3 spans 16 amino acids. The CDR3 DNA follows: TGTGCCAGCAGTTTATCGGCTGCCGGGTCTGGAAACACCATATATTTT. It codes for CASSLSAAGSGNTIYF.

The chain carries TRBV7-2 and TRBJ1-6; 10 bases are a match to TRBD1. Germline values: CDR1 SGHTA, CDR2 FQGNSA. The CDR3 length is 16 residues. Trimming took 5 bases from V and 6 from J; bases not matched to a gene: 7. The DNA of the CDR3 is TGTGCCAGCAGCAGAGACAGGGGGCTAAGTAATTCACCCCTCCACTTT. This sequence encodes CASSRDRGLSNSPLHF.

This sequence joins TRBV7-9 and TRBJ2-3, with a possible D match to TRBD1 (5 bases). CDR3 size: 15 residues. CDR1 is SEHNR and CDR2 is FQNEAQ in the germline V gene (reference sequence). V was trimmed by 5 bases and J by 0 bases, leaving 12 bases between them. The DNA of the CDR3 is TGTGCCAGCAGCCTTCTTTCAGGGAGCACAGATACGCAGTATTTT. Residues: CASSLLSGSTDTQYF. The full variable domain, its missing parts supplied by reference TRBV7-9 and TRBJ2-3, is DTGVSQNPRHKITKRGQNVTFRCDPISEHNRLYWYRQTLGQGPEFLTYFQNEAQLEKSRLLSDRFSAERPKGSFSTLEIQRTEQGDSAMYLCASSLLSGSTDTQYFGPGTRLTVL.

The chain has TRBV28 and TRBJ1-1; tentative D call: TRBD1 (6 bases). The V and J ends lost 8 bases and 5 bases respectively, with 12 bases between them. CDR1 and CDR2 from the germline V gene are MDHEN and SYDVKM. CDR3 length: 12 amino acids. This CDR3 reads CASREQGTEAFF. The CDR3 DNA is TGTGCCAGCCGTGAACAGGGAACTGAAGCTTTCTTT.

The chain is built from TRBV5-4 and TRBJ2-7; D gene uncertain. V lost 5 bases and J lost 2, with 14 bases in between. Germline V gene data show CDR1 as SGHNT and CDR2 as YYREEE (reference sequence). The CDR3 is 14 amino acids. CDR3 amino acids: CASRPGTVTYEQYF. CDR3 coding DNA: TGTGCCAGCAGGCCCGGTACAGTGACCTACGAGCAGTACTTC. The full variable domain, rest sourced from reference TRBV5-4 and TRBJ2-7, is ETGVTQSPTHLIKTRGQQVTLRCSSQSGHNTVSWYQQALGQGPQFIFQYYREEENGRGNFPPRFSGLQFPNYSSELNVNALELDDSALYLCASRPGTVTYEQYFGPGTRLTVT.

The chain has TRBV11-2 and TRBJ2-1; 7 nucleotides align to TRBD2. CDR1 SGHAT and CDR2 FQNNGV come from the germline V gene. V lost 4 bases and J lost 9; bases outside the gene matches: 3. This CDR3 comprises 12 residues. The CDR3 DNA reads TGTGCCAGCAGCTCGGGACTAATTGAGCAGTTCTTC. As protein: CASSSGLIEQFF. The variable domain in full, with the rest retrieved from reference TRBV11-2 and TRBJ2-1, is EAGVAQSPRYKIIEKRQSVAFWCNPISGHATLYWYQQILGQGPKLLIQFQNNGVVDDSQLPKDRFSAERLKGVDSTLKIQPAKLEDSAVYLCASSSGLIEQFFGPGTRLTVL.

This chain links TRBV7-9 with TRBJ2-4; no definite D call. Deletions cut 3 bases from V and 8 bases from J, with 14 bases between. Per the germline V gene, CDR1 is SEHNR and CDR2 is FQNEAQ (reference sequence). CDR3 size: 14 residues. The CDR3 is CASSLSSGSHIQYF. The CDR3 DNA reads TGTGCCAGCAGCTTGAGCTCCGGGTCTCACATTCAGTACTTC. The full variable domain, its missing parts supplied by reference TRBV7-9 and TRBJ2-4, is DTGVSQNPRHKITKRGQNVTFRCDPISEHNRLYWYRQTLGQGPEFLTYFQNEAQLEKSRLLSDRFSAERPKGSFSTLEIQRTEQGDSAMYLCASSLSSGSHIQYFGAGTRLSVL.

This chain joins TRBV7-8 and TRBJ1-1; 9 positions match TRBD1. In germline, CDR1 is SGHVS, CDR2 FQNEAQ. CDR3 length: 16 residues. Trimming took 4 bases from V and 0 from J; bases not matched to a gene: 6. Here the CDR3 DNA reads TGTGCCAGCAGCTCCGGGACAGGGTTGGTGAACACTGAAGCTTTCTTT. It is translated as CASSSGTGLVNTEAFF. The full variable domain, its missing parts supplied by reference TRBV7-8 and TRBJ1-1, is GAGVSQSPRYKVAKRGQDVALRCDPISGHVSLFWYQQALGQGPEFLTYFQNEAQLDKSGLPSDRFFAERPEGSVSTLKIQRTQQEDSAVYLCASSSGTGLVNTEAFFGQGTRLTVV.

In nucleotides, the CDR3 is TGCAGCGTTCAACAGGGGCAGGGCACTGAAGCTTTCTTT. Protein product: CSVQQGQGTEAFF. The chain uses TRBV29-1 and TRBJ1-1; 7 bases line up with TRBD1. Germline CDR1 is SQVTM and CDR2 is ANQGSEA. This CDR3 has 13 amino acids. After removal of 5 bases from V and 4 bases from J, the junction contained 7 bases not matched to a gene.

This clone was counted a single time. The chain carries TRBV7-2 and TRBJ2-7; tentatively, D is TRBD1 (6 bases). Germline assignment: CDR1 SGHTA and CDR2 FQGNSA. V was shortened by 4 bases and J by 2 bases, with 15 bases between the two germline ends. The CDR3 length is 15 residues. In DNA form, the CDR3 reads TGTGCCAGCAGCTACAGGGAGCTCCAACCCTACGAGCAGTACTTC. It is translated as CASSYRELQPYEQYF.

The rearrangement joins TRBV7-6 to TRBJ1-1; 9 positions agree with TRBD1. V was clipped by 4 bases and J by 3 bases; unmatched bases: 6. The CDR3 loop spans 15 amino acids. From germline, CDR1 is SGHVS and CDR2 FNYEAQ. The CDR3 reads CASSSAWTGDTEAFF. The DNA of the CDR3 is TGTGCCAGCAGCTCAGCATGGACAGGGGACACTGAAGCTTTCTTT.

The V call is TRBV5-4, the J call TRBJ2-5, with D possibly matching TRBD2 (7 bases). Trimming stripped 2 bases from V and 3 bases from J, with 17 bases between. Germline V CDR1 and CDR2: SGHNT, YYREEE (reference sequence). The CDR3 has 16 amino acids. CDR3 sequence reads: CASSFQGRAGKETQYF. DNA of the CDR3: TGTGCCAGCAGCTTCCAGGGGAGGGCAGGGAAAGAGACCCAGTACTTC. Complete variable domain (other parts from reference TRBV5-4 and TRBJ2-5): ETGVTQSPTHLIKTRGQQVTLRCSSQSGHNTVSWYQQALGQGPQFIFQYYREEENGRGNFPPRFSGLQFPNYSSELNVNALELDDSALYLCASSFQGRAGKETQYFGPGTRLLVL.

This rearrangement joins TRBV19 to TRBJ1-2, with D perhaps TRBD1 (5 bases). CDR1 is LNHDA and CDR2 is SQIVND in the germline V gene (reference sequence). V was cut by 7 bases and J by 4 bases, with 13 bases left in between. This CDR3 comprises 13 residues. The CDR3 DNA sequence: TGTGCCAGTACCATCGACAGTCGCTATGGCTACACCTTC. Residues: CASTIDSRYGYTF.

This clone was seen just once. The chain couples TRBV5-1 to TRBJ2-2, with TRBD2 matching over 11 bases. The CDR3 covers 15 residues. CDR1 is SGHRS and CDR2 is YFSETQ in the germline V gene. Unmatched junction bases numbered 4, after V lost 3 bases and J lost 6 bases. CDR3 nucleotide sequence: TGCGCCAGCAGCTCGACTAGCGGGATGTCCGGGGAGCTGTTTTTT. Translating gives CASSSTSGMSGELFF. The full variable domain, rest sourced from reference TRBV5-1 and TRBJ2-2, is KAGVTQTPRYLIKTRGQQVTLSCSPISGHRSVSWYQQTPGQGLQFLFEYFSETQRNKGNFPGRFSGRQFSNSRSEMNVSTLELGDSALYLCASSSTSGMSGELFFGEGSRLTVL.

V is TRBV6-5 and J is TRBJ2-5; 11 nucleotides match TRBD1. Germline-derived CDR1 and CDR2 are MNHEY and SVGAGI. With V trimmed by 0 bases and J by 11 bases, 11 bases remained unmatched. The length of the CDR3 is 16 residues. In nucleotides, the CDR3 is TGTGCCAGCAGTTACTCAGGGACAGGGGGGAGTTTCAAGCAGTACTTC. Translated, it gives CASSYSGTGGSFKQYF.

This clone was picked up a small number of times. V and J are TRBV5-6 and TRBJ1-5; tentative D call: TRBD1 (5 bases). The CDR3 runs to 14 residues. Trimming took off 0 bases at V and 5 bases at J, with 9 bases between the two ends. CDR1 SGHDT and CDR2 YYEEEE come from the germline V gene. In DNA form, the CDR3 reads TGTGCCAGCAGCTTGGGACAGCGATATCAGCCCCAGCATTTT. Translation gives CASSLGQRYQPQHF.

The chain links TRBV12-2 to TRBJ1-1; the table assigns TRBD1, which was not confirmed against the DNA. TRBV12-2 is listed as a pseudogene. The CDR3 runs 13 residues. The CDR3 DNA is TGTGCAAGTCGCTCCTCCAGGGTTCTTGAAGCTTTCTTT. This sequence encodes CASRSSRVLEAFF.

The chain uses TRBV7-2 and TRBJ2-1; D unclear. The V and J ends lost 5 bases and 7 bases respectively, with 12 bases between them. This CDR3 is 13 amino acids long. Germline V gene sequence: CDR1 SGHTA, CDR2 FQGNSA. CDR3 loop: CASSVSRLNEQFF. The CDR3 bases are TGTGCCAGCAGCGTGTCGAGGTTGAATGAGCAGTTCTTC.

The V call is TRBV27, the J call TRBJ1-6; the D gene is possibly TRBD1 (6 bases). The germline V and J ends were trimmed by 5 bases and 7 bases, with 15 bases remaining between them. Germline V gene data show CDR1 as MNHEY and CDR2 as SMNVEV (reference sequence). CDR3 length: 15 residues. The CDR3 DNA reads TGTGCCAGCAGTCGGGACATACTAGGGAATTCACCCCTCCACTTT. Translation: CASSRDILGNSPLHF.

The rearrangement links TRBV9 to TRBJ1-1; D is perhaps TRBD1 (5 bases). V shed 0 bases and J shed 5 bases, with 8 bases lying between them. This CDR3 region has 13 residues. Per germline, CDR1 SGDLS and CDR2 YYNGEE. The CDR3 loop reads CASSVGRETEAFF. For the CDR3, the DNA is TGTGCCAGCAGCGTAGGCAGGGAAACTGAAGCTTTCTTT. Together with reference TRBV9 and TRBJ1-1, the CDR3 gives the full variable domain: DSGVTQTPKHLITATGQRVTLRCSPRSGDLSVYWYQQSLDQGLQFLIQYYNGEERAKGNILERFSAQQFPDLHSELNLSSLELGDSALYFCASSVGRETEAFFGQGTRLTVV.

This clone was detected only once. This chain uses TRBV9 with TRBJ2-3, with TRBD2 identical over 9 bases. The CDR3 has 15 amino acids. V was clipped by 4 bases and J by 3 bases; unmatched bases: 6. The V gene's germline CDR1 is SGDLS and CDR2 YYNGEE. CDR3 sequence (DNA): TGTGCCAGCAGCTTGGAGGGACTAGCAACAGATACGCAGTATTTT. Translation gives CASSLEGLATDTQYF. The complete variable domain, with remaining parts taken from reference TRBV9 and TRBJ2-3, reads DSGVTQTPKHLITATGQRVTLRCSPRSGDLSVYWYQQSLDQGLQFLIQYYNGEERAKGNILERFSAQQFPDLHSELNLSSLELGDSALYFCASSLEGLATDTQYFGPGTRLTVL.